The 2 T cell receptor beta chains reported below all come from one sample, sequenced in a study of human T cells and chemical hapten exposure. Specified time point: healthy volunteer bleed at 2 weeks. Unfractionated whole blood yielded the extracted total RNA. TCRdb processed the RACE reads anew with MiXCR; each CDR3 protein has one entry. This sample carries about 130,000 distinct CDR3 sequences, approximately 8.3% of them seen once, and the ten largest clones take 1.5% to 2%. The sequencing input was whole blood. Every receptor here comes from a male donor in good health. Some clones in this sample may be carry-over from other donors' samples.

CDR3 loop: CASGNYEKLFF. The CDR3 coding sequence is TGTGCCAGCGGCAATTATGAAAAACTGTTTTTT. The J gene is TRBJ1-4, the V gene TRBV6-5; the D is unclear. V lost 8 bases to trimming and J lost 6 bases, with 7 bases between them. The length of the CDR3 is 11 residues. The germline V gene has CDR1 MNHEY and CDR2 SVGAGI.

This chain joins TRBV6-5 and TRBJ2-1; 10 bases are a match to TRBD2. The CDR3 runs to 15 residues. The V gene's germline CDR1 is MNHEY and CDR2 SVGAGI. Trimming took 5 bases from V and 12 from J; bases not matched to a gene: 13. The CDR3 reads CASSPPSGSYDGQFF. The CDR3 DNA reads TGTGCCAGCAGTCCCCCTAGCGGGAGTTACGATGGGCAGTTCTTC.